A single sample gave rise to the 15 T cell receptor beta chains below, sequenced in a study of immune evolution from preneoplasia to lung adenocarcinoma. Clones were read by immunoSEQ multiplex PCR, and TCRdb kept only the in-frame ones, dropping some. The data contain around 6,300 clones, roughly 85% of them singletons. The sequencing input was FFPE invasive lung adenocarcinoma tissue. The receptors come from a person aged 50-75 years with lung adenocarcinoma.

This chain connects TRBV7-2 to TRBJ2-5; perhaps D is TRBD1 or TRBD2 (6 bases each). V gave up 6 bases and J gave up 1 base, with 12 bases separating them. This CDR3 has 14 residues. The germline gives CDR1 SGHTA, CDR2 FQGNSA. The CDR3, as DNA: TGTGCCAGCAGGGGGGGCGGACTCCAAGAGACCCAGTACTTC. Protein sequence: CASRGGGLQETQYF.

This rearrangement joins TRBV7-2 to TRBJ2-2, with unresolved D. V was trimmed by 4 bases and J by 6 bases, leaving 9 bases between them. Germline V lookup: CDR1 SGHTA, CDR2 FQGNSA. This CDR3 spans 13 amino acids. CDR3: CASSSLGSGELFF. In DNA, the CDR3 is TGTGCCAGCAGCTCCCTAGGGTCCGGGGAGCTGTTTTTT.

Only one count was recorded for this clone. This chain joins TRBV28 and TRBJ2-5; 9 nucleotides agree with TRBD1. J gave up 5 bases and V 8 bases, and 6 bases lay outside the gene matches. The CDR3 sequence is 13 residues long. Per the germline V gene, CDR1 is MDHEN and CDR2 is SYDVKM. The CDR3 bases are TGTGCCAGCGACAGGGGGGTTGCCGAGACCCAGTACTTC. This translates into CASDRGVAETQYF.

The CDR3 here is CATSRDRGGETQYF. The CDR3 region has the DNA TGTGCCACCAGCAGAGATCGGGGTGGTGAGACCCAGTACTTC. This chain links TRBV15 with TRBJ2-5, with TRBD2 as a possible D gene (5 bases). The CDR3 sequence is 14 residues long. The germline gives CDR1 LNHNV, CDR2 YYDKDF (reference sequence). The V end lost 0 bases, the J end lost 5 bases, and 10 bases lay between the germline ends.

This clone is a singleton in its sample. The chain joins TRBV11-3 to TRBJ2-1; D possibly corresponds to TRBD2 (6 bases). V dropped 1 base and J dropped 14 bases, with 15 bases sitting between them. The germline CDR1 and CDR2 sequences are SGHNT and YENEEA. The CDR3 covers 13 residues. The CDR3 DNA reads as TGTGCCAGCAGCTTAGGCCCGAGCGGGCCAAAGTTCTTC. It yields the protein CASSLGPSGPKFF. The full variable domain, in which reference TRBV11-3 and TRBJ2-1 provide the parts outside the CDR3, is EAGVVQSPRYKIIEKKQPVAFWCNPISGHNTLYWYLQNLGQGPELLIRYENEEAVDDSQLPKDRFSAERLKGVDSTLKIQPAELGDSAVYLCASSLGPSGPKFFGPGTRLTVL.

The rearrangement uses TRBV7-9 and TRBJ2-7; 7 bases match TRBD2. This CDR3 comprises 16 residues. Germline CDR1 SEHNR, CDR2 FQNEAQ (reference sequence). J lost 3 bases, V lost 5 bases, and 13 bases had no gene match. Written as DNA, the CDR3 is TGTGCCAGCAGCGGTCTTCGGGAGCGGGATCTCTACGAGCAGTACTTC. Its translation: CASSGLRERDLYEQYF.

The chain has TRBV20-1 and TRBJ2-5; the D is unclear. The end of the DNA fits TRBJ2-7 better, so the J call may be wrong. Germline loops: CDR1 DFQATT, CDR2 SNEGSKA (reference sequence). The CDR3 loop spans 11 amino acids. In nucleotides, the CDR3 is TGCAGTGCTGATATGGCCTACGAGCAGTACTTC. Its translation: CSADMAYEQYF.

The chain has TRBV29-1 and TRBJ1-2, with 7 positions matching TRBD1. The CDR3 contains 12 residues. V dropped 3 bases and J dropped 7; count of bases not matched to a gene: 5. Germline V gene data show CDR1 as SQVTM and CDR2 as ANQGSEA. CDR3 DNA: TGCAGCGTTGAGGGAGGGGGCATTGGCTACACCTTC. It encodes CSVEGGGIGYTF.

The chain recombines TRBV7-2 with TRBJ2-6; D is perhaps TRBD1 (6 bases). V lost 5 bases, J lost 7 bases, and 9 bases lay in between. The germline CDR1 and CDR2 sequences are SGHTA and FQGNSA. The CDR3 sequence is 13 residues long. CDR3 coding DNA: TGTGCCAGCAGCCCGGGGACAGCCAACGTCCTGACTTTC. It encodes CASSPGTANVLTF. The complete variable domain, with remaining parts taken from reference TRBV7-2 and TRBJ2-6, reads GAGVSQSPSNKVTEKGKDVELRCDPISGHTALYWYRQSLGQGLEFLIYFQGNSAPDKSGLPSDRFSAERTGGSVSTLTIQRTQQEDSAVYLCASSPGTANVLTFGAGSRLTVL.

The J gene is TRBJ1-1, the V gene TRBV10-2, with a weak D call TRBD1 (5 bases). The CDR3 consists of 18 residues. Per germline, CDR1 WSHSY and CDR2 SAAADI. V lost 2 bases and J 5 bases, leaving 24 bases between the germline ends. The CDR3 DNA reads TGCGCCAGCAGTGAGCCCACCTACCGGGTGGGGCAGGGAACTGAAGCTTTCTTT. Encoded protein: CASSEPTYRVGQGTEAFF.

This chain joins TRBV5-1 and TRBJ2-3; 10 bases are shared with TRBD2. This CDR3 spans 15 amino acids. Germline CDR1 is SGHRS and CDR2 is YFSETQ. Germline trimming cut 3 bases from V and 4 bases from J; bases unmatched to any gene: 5. CDR3 coding DNA: TGCGCCAGCAGCTACGGGACTAGCGTTGCAGATACGCAGTATTTT. It specifies CASSYGTSVADTQYF.

The chain links TRBV29-1 to TRBJ2-7; D is perhaps TRBD1 or TRBD2 (7 bases each). Germline CDR1 is SQVTM and CDR2 is ANQGSEA. The CDR3 loop spans 11 amino acids. With 7 bases removed from V and 6 bases from J, the gap between germline ends came to 13 bases. Here the CDR3 DNA reads TGCAGCGCCACAGGGGAGGGCGAGCAGTACTTC. Translating gives CSATGEGEQYF.

The genes are TRBV25-1 and TRBJ1-2; 10 bases line up with TRBD1. CDR1 and CDR2 (germline): MGHDK, SYGVNS. This CDR3 spans 15 amino acids. Unmatched junction bases numbered 9, after V lost 5 bases and J lost 6 bases. For the CDR3, the DNA is TGTGCCAGCAGTTCTGGGACAGGGGAACTACATGGCTACACCTTC. Its protein product is CASSSGTGELHGYTF.

The chain couples TRBV9 to TRBJ2-2, with a weak D call TRBD1 (7 bases). This CDR3 comprises 15 residues. V was shortened by 4 bases and J by 1 base, with 11 bases between the two germline ends. CDR1 and CDR2 (germline): SGDLS, YYNGEE. The chain's CDR3 is CASSPQGGNTGELFF. The CDR3 bases are TGTGCCAGCAGCCCCCAGGGGGGGAACACCGGGGAGCTGTTTTTT.

In this sample, this clone turned up a few times. The rearrangement links TRBV9 to TRBJ1-2, with TRBD1 matching over 9 bases. The J segment lost 4 bases and the V segment lost 3 bases, leaving 10 bases of the junction unmatched. This CDR3 has 16 residues. Germline V lookup: CDR1 SGDLS, CDR2 YYNGEE. Written as DNA, the CDR3 is TGTGCCAGCAGCGCCGAGGGGACAGGGAGGATCTATGGCTACACCTTC. Protein: CASSAEGTGRIYGYTF.